This TCR beta chain was retrieved from a study of blood T cell repertoires in COVID-19. Across the study: Italy, Spain and the United States were the sources of the convalescent and acute COVID-19 samples. In each case, the material was cDNA or gDNA derived from T cells, B-cell-depleted T cells, or PBMCs.

Original handling: Amplification of reference gene primers was used by the study to estimate nucleated cell counts. Only in-frame clones appear in the TCRdb table, and some are missing; sequencing was by immunoSEQ multiplex PCR. V, J and clone size reflect that table, while D and trimming were determined from the DNA. The sample lists approximately 200,000 clones, approximately 80% occurring once. With 0 bases removed from V and 10 bases from J, the gap between germline ends came to 14 bases. The length of the CDR3 is 15 residues. CDR1 SGHNT and CDR2 YYREEE come from the germline V gene (reference sequence).

Sequencing was performed on peripheral blood. The chain has TRBV5-4 and TRBJ1-6; weak D call: TRBD1 (6 bases). This sequence originates from a human donor with acute or convalescent COVID-19. The donor label of this sample is uncertain. This chain's CDR3 is CASSLEGRGRSPLHF. CDR3 coding DNA: TGTGCCAGCAGCTTGGAGGGCAGGGGACGGTCACCCCTCCACTTT.